This T cell receptor (beta chain) was recovered during a study of T cell responses to AZD1222 COVID-19 vaccine. Looking at the study overall: Timing groups of about 4 and about 12 weeks for second doses were pooled. Regarding the study as a whole: The donor group comprised mostly white British people and more females; the analysis possibly underestimated clonal diversity.

A word on this clone: Antigen unknown.

There are 14 residues in the CDR3. The germline V and J ends were trimmed by 7 bases and 7 bases, with 14 bases remaining between them. Germline V gives CDR1 SNHLY, CDR2 FYNNEI. The table came from immunoSEQ multiplex PCR; TCRdb's copy has only in-frame clones and leaves some out. The data show 85,000 to 100,000 clones, roughly nine tenths seen once. This chain joins TRBV2 and TRBJ1-6, with unresolved D. The material was peripheral blood, obtained on day 0 of AZD1222 vaccination. The origin of this receptor is an adult in good health. In DNA, the CDR3 is TGTGCCAGCAACGGAGGGCAGATCAATTCACCCCTCCACTTT. Protein sequence: CASNGGQINSPLHF.